These 19 T cell receptor beta chains were all obtained from the same sample, sequenced in a study of identical twins. TCRdb redid the calling of the 5' RACE reads with MiXCR, one entry per CDR3 protein. The top ten clones hold roughly 9% of a sample with roughly 350,000 distinct CDR3 sequences, around 9.7% of them seen once. Sequencing was done on a sample of naive T cells sorted from blood. The source is a woman aged 45-60 years in good health.

This clonotype was counted many times. The chain combines TRBV11-3 with TRBJ2-7; D is undetermined. Trimming cost V 4 bases and J 2 bases, with 6 bases left between them. The CDR3 spans 12 residues. Germline V lookup: CDR1 SGHNT, CDR2 YENEEA. CDR3 nucleotide sequence: TGTGCCAGCAGCTCGGATCCCTACGAGCAGTACTTC. Translation gives CASSSDPYEQYF. Looking up the rest from reference TRBV11-3 and TRBJ2-7 gives the full variable domain: EAGVVQSPRYKIIEKKQPVAFWCNPISGHNTLYWYLQNLGQGPELLIRYENEEAVDDSQLPKDRFSAERLKGVDSTLKIQPAELGDSAVYLCASSSDPYEQYFGPGTRLTVT.

This clonotype was seen a few times. The chain carries TRBV12-3 or TRBV12-4 and TRBJ2-1; a possible D gene is TRBD2 (8 bases). Trimming took 6 bases from V and 12 from J, leaving 15 bases between them. CDR3 length: 12 amino acids. The CDR3 DNA follows: TGTGCCAGCAGCCAGGGGGGACTAGTGCAGTTCTTC. The encoded protein is CASSQGGLVQFF.

This clonotype was seen only a few times. The gene calls are TRBV7-9 and TRBJ2-1; no clear D gene. Germline V gives CDR1 SEHNR, CDR2 FQNEAQ (reference sequence). The CDR3 loop spans 10 amino acids. Trimming pared 6 bases from V and 9 bases from J, leaving 6 bases between. The CDR3 loop reads CASSGIEQFF. CDR3 bases: TGTGCCAGCAGTGGGATTGAGCAGTTCTTC.

The rearrangement uses TRBV6-1 and TRBJ2-7, with D hard to call. The CDR3 length is 14 residues. The V gene lost 4 bases and the J gene lost 2 bases, with 12 bases spanning the gap. CDR1 and CDR2 from the germline V gene are MNHNS and SASEGT. CDR3 in amino acids: CASSGQVPPYEQYV. The CDR3 DNA reads as TGTGCCAGCAGTGGTCAGGTGCCCCCCTACGAGCAGTACGTC.

This clonotype turned up a few times. V usage is TRBV29-1 and J usage is TRBJ2-3; D uncertain. Germline assignment: CDR1 SQVTM and CDR2 ANQGSEA. With 5 bases removed from V and 5 bases from J, the gap between germline ends came to 14 bases. The CDR3 extends over 13 amino acids. This CDR3 reads CSVLGLFGDTQYF. DNA for the CDR3: TGCAGCGTTCTGGGTCTTTTTGGAGATACGCAGTATTTT.

At least ten counts were recorded for this clonotype. The J gene is TRBJ1-4, the V gene TRBV2; TRBD1 matches at 10 bases. From germline, CDR1 is SNHLY and CDR2 FYNNEI. There are 13 residues in the CDR3. Trimming cost V 11 bases and J 2 bases; bases outside gene matches: 2. The CDR3 protein is CAGQGGTNEKLFF. In nucleotides, the CDR3 is TGTGCCGGACAGGGGGGCACTAATGAAAAACTGTTTTTT.

This clonotype was seen only a few times. This rearrangement joins TRBV12-3 or TRBV12-4 to TRBJ2-2, with 11 bases lining up with TRBD2. The J segment lost 7 bases and the V segment lost 5 bases, leaving 15 bases of the junction unmatched. This CDR3 region has 18 residues. CDR3 nucleotides: TGTGCCAGCAGTATCGCCTTAACACTAGCGGGAGCATTCGGGGAGCTGTTTTTT. It translates to CASSIALTLAGAFGELFF.

Many counts were recorded for this clonotype. V and J are TRBV7-7 and TRBJ2-2, with TRBD2 matching 8 bases. Germline loops: CDR1 SSHAT, CDR2 FNYEAQ (reference sequence). The CDR3 covers 14 residues. The V and J ends lost 5 bases and 6 bases, in that order; junction bases with no gene match: 5. For the CDR3, the DNA is TGTGCCAGCAGCCGAGCGGGAGAAGCCGGGGAGCTGTTTTTT. Protein product: CASSRAGEAGELFF.

The J gene is TRBJ1-1, the V gene TRBV24-1, with no clear D. V lost 7 bases, J lost 4 bases, and 9 bases lay in between. Germline-derived CDR1 and CDR2 are KGHDR and SFDVKD. The CDR3 contains 12 residues. CDR3 nucleotides: TGTGCCACCAGCGCGGGTGGCACTGAAGCTTTCTTT. It encodes CATSAGGTEAFF.

This clonotype appeared a few times. V gene TRBV12-3 or TRBV12-4 combines with J gene TRBJ2-1; 8 bases are shared with TRBD2. V shed 6 bases, J shed 4 bases, and the junction held 11 bases outside the gene matches. This CDR3 has 16 residues. CDR3 protein: CASSNSGTRSYNEQFF. CDR3 bases: TGTGCCAGCAGCAATAGCGGGACCCGGTCGTACAATGAGCAGTTCTTC.

This clonotype has more than one count but fewer than ten. The J gene is TRBJ2-3, the V gene TRBV12-3 or TRBV12-4; D is perhaps TRBD2 (6 bases). The CDR3 is 15 residues long. V was shortened by 6 bases and J by 1 base, with 14 bases between the two germline ends. The CDR3 region is CASRVGTLRTDTQYF. The CDR3 DNA sequence: TGTGCCAGCAGGGTAGGGACTCTTCGCACAGATACGCAGTATTTT.

This clonotype was seen more than once but under ten times. This chain connects TRBV20-1 to TRBJ2-1, with 13 nucleotides matching TRBD2. The V gene's germline CDR1 is DFQATT and CDR2 SNEGSKA (reference sequence). The length of the CDR3 is 14 residues. Germline trimming cut 6 bases from V and 8 bases from J; bases unmatched to any gene: 7. The CDR3 loop is CSAPRTSGRDEQFF. CDR3 DNA: TGCAGTGCGCCGAGAACTAGCGGGAGGGATGAGCAGTTCTTC.

The rearrangement uses TRBV7-8 and TRBJ1-2, with 10 positions matching TRBD1. Germline V gene lookup returns CDR1 SGHVS and CDR2 FQNEAQ. V dropped 4 bases and J dropped 8; count of bases not matched to a gene: 19. The CDR3 runs 18 residues. The CDR3 DNA follows: TGTGCCAGCAGCTCCGACCGCGTGCTGGGACAGGGGATGGAGGGCTACACCTTC. Amino acid sequence: CASSSDRVLGQGMEGYTF.

There are a few counts of this clonotype. The chain is built from TRBV7-9 and TRBJ2-7; possibly TRBD1 for D (7 bases). Germline-derived CDR1 and CDR2 are SEHNR and FQNEAQ (reference sequence). The ends were cut back, 5 bases at V and 1 base at J, with 21 bases in the middle. CDR3 length: 17 residues. Here the CDR3 reads CASSHGFGGGQSYEQYV. The CDR3 nucleotides read TGTGCCAGCAGCCATGGGTTCGGAGGGGGCCAGTCCTACGAGCAGTACGTC.

A few counts support this clonotype. The V and J genes are TRBV29-1 and TRBJ1-2; no reliable D call. The CDR3 covers 14 residues. Looked up from germline, CDR1 is SQVTM and CDR2 is ANQGSEA. Trimming shortened V by 2 bases and J by 4 bases, and 14 bases separated the two germline ends. CDR3 nucleotides: TGCAGCGTTGAATTAGCTCTAGAGGGCTATGGCTACACCTTC. Translating gives CSVELALEGYGYTF.

This clonotype occurred many times. This rearrangement joins TRBV6-5 to TRBJ2-6; D gene uncertain. The CDR3 is 15 amino acids. Germline V CDR1 and CDR2: MNHEY, SVGAGI. Trimming stripped 2 bases from V and 4 bases from J, with 9 bases between. This CDR3 is CASSYTFPGANVLTF. CDR3 nucleotides: TGTGCCAGCAGTTACACCTTTCCGGGGGCCAACGTCCTGACTTTC.

This chain connects TRBV27 to TRBJ2-7, with TRBD2 matching 13 bases. This CDR3 has 14 amino acids. J gave up 7 bases and V 6 bases, and 6 bases lay outside the gene matches. Germline V CDR1 and CDR2: MNHEY, SMNVEV (reference sequence). The CDR3 spells CASRGLAGEREQYF. DNA for the CDR3: TGTGCCAGCAGAGGACTAGCGGGAGAACGAGAGCAGTACTTC.

This clonotype was seen ten or more times. The V call is TRBV3-1, the J call TRBJ2-2; D may be TRBD2 (6 bases). Germline loops: CDR1 LGHDT, CDR2 YNNKEL (reference sequence). V gave up 1 base and J gave up 4 bases, with 16 bases separating them. This CDR3 region has 17 residues. CDR3 DNA: TGTGCCAGCAGCCAAGTTTGGGGTAGCGGAAGCACCGGGGAGCTGTTTTTT. Its protein product is CASSQVWGSGSTGELFF.

There are many counts of this clonotype. The rearrangement links TRBV2 to TRBJ2-2; D is unresolved. Trimming stripped 8 bases from V and 1 base from J, with 5 bases between. CDR3 size: 12 residues. CDR1 SNHLY and CDR2 FYNNEI come from the germline V gene. The CDR3, as DNA: TGTGCCAGCCAAAAGAACACCGGGGAGCTGTTTTTT. Translated, it gives CASQKNTGELFF.